Listed here are 17 T cell receptor beta chains from one sample, sequenced in a study of T cell changes during pregnancy in multiple sclerosis. The table came from immunoSEQ multiplex PCR; TCRdb's copy has only in-frame clones and leaves some out. The sample yields under 60,000 clones, 94% seen once. Sequencing was performed on CD4+ T cells from peripheral blood mononuclear cells, taken in the third trimester of pregnancy. The origin of the receptors is a female donor with multiple sclerosis, enrolled in a pregnancy study.

This rearrangement joins TRBV29-1 to TRBJ1-1, with 11 bases aligning to TRBD1. Germline CDR1 SQVTM, CDR2 ANQGSEA. The CDR3 sequence is 12 residues long. After removal of 7 bases from V and 6 bases from J, the junction contained 4 bases not matched to a gene. The CDR3 loop reads CSAGTGGAEAFF. DNA of the CDR3: TGCAGCGCCGGGACAGGGGGAGCTGAAGCTTTCTTT.

V usage is TRBV6-1 and J usage is TRBJ2-7; no clear D. Germline assignment: CDR1 MNHNS and CDR2 SASEGT. The length of the CDR3 is 13 residues. V was cut by 6 bases and J by 3 bases, with 12 bases left in between. CDR3 region: CASRLVADYEQYF. CDR3 DNA sequence: TGTGCCAGCAGACTGGTAGCTGACTACGAGCAGTACTTC.

The rearrangement uses TRBV30 and TRBJ1-6; D unresolved. Between the trimmed V and J ends, which lost 0 bases and 6 bases, there was a span of 12 bases. The CDR3 has 15 residues. CDR1 and CDR2 from the germline V gene are GTSNPN and SVGIG (reference sequence). The CDR3 sequence is CAWSVRRTGNSPLHF. The CDR3 DNA is TGTGCCTGGAGTGTACGCAGAACGGGTAATTCACCCCTCCACTTT.

The chain recombines TRBV19 with TRBJ2-3, with 10 bases lining up with TRBD2. With 1 base clipped from V and 3 bases from J, the junction kept 7 bases outside the gene matches. CDR3 length equals 17 residues. The germline gives CDR1 LNHDA, CDR2 SQIVND (reference sequence). The CDR3 region is CASSIAPSGSFTDTQYF. CDR3 coding DNA: TGTGCCAGTAGTATAGCGCCTAGCGGGAGCTTTACAGATACGCAGTATTTT.

The chain combines TRBV11-3 with TRBJ2-7, with 9 bases identical to TRBD1. The trim removed 0 bases at V and 4 bases at J, leaving 4 bases unmatched. This CDR3 contains 15 residues. Looked up from germline, CDR1 is SGHNT and CDR2 is YENEEA. This chain's CDR3 is CASSLDGTGRYEQYF. CDR3 bases: TGTGCCAGCAGCTTAGACGGGACAGGGCGTTACGAGCAGTACTTC.

The rearrangement links TRBV19 to TRBJ1-4, with 7 bases lining up with TRBD1. The CDR3 covers 14 residues. The germline gives CDR1 LNHDA, CDR2 SQIVND (reference sequence). The trim removed 9 bases at V and 2 bases at J, leaving 6 bases unmatched. This chain's CDR3 is CASAQGGTNEKLFF. The CDR3 bases are TGTGCCAGCGCTCAGGGGGGCACTAATGAAAAACTGTTTTTT.

This clone is a singleton in its sample. The chain carries TRBV7-2 and TRBJ2-7; D is perhaps TRBD1 (5 bases). Germline V CDR1 and CDR2: SGHTA, FQGNSA. The V and J ends lost 3 bases and 2 bases respectively, with 8 bases between them. This CDR3 is 13 amino acids long. The CDR3 protein is CASSLKGAYEQYF. The CDR3 DNA reads as TGTGCCAGCAGCTTGAAAGGGGCCTACGAGCAGTACTTC.

V usage is TRBV7-8 and J usage is TRBJ2-5; TRBD2 matches at 11 bases. Germline CDR1 reads SGHVS; CDR2 reads FQNEAQ. The CDR3 loop spans 17 amino acids. Trimming at V came to 5 bases and at J to 1 base, leaving 9 bases not matched to a gene. The CDR3 DNA reads as TGTGCCAGCAGCATCAACTTAGCGGGAGGGGGCCAAGAGACCCAGTACTTC. Translated: CASSINLAGGGQETQYF. Supplemented by reference TRBV7-8 and TRBJ2-5, the full variable domain reads GAGVSQSPRYKVAKRGQDVALRCDPISGHVSLFWYQQALGQGPEFLTYFQNEAQLDKSGLPSDRFFAERPEGSVSTLKIQRTQQEDSAVYLCASSINLAGGGQETQYFGPGTRLLVL.

The chain has TRBV18 and TRBJ1-6; D possibly corresponds to TRBD1 (6 bases). The CDR3 spans 14 residues. V was cut by 2 bases and J by 8 bases, with 10 bases left in between. Germline loops: CDR1 KGHSH, CDR2 LQKENI. CDR3 loop: CASSPGGRDSPLHF. The DNA for the CDR3 is TGTGCCAGCTCACCAGGGGGCCGTGATTCACCCCTCCACTTT.

The chain combines TRBV6-1 with TRBJ2-2, with TRBD2 matching 8 bases. The CDR3 sequence is 14 residues long. Per germline, CDR1 MNHNS and CDR2 SASEGT. The J segment lost 0 bases and the V segment lost 8 bases, leaving 2 bases of the junction unmatched. The CDR3 bases are TGTGCCAGCTCGGGACTAGCGAACACCGGGGAGCTGTTTTTT. Translation gives CASSGLANTGELFF.

The chain combines TRBV7-9 with TRBJ2-7; possible D gene TRBD2, 6 bases. The germline V and J ends were trimmed by 3 bases and 0 bases, with 21 bases remaining between them. Germline CDR1 is SEHNR and CDR2 is FQNEAQ (reference sequence). The CDR3 contains 18 residues. Written as DNA, the CDR3 is TGTGCCAGCAGCTTTTATGCATGGTCGGGACTCGGCTCCTACGAGCAGTACTTC. Translating gives CASSFYAWSGLGSYEQYF.

This sequence joins TRBV28 and TRBJ2-3, with D unclear. The CDR3 spans 13 residues. V gave up 5 bases and J gave up 14 bases, with 20 bases separating them. The germline gives CDR1 MDHEN, CDR2 SYDVKM. For the CDR3, the DNA is TGTGCCAGCAGTGTAGACGGGTTAGTGCGGCGGTATTTT. Its protein is CASSVDGLVRRYF.

The chain recombines TRBV18 with TRBJ2-6, with D maybe TRBD2 (5 bases). V lost 3 bases to trimming and J lost 0 bases, with 9 bases between them. Germline CDR1 and CDR2: KGHSH and LQKENI. This CDR3 has 16 amino acids. The CDR3 sequence is CASSPREGSGANVLTF. CDR3 bases: TGTGCCAGCTCACCTCGCGAGGGCTCTGGGGCCAACGTCCTGACTTTC.

The chain employs TRBV30 and TRBJ2-4; tentatively, D is TRBD2 (6 bases). CDR3 length: 14 residues. The ends were cut back, 3 bases at V and 13 bases at J, with 22 bases in the middle. CDR1 GTSNPN and CDR2 SVGIG come from the germline V gene (reference sequence). The CDR3 bases are TGTGCCTGGAGAAGCCGCGGCGGACTACTCTCCCAGTACTTC. Translation gives CAWRSRGGLLSQYF.

This chain connects TRBV23-1 to TRBJ1-6; D perhaps matches TRBD1 (5 bases). TRBV23-1 is given ORF status, its function remaining uncertain. CDR3 length: 15 amino acids. Trimming took off 0 bases at V and 8 bases at J, with 11 bases between the two ends. The CDR3 sequence: CASSQSGGIDSPLHF. Here the CDR3 DNA reads TGCGCCAGCAGTCAATCCGGGGGTATTGATTCACCCCTCCACTTT.

J is TRBJ2-4 and V is TRBV7-8; the match to TRBD2 covers 10 bases. Germline CDR1 SGHVS, CDR2 FQNEAQ. The V segment lost 4 bases and the J segment 4 bases; nucleotides outside the gene matches: 10. The CDR3 is made up of 17 amino acids. The CDR3 DNA reads as TGTGCCAGCAGCTCCGCTAGCGGGAGTGGGGGAAAAAACATTCAGTACTTC. Its protein is CASSSASGSGGKNIQYF.

V gene TRBV5-3 combines with J gene TRBJ2-7; 7 bases are a match to TRBD1. TRBV5-3 is an ORF, with its function uncertain. The trim removed 9 bases at V and 2 bases at J, leaving 14 bases unmatched. The CDR3 has 15 amino acids. The CDR3: CATKRQGLVAYEQYF. CDR3 sequence (DNA): TGTGCCACCAAGAGACAGGGTTTAGTGGCCTACGAGCAGTACTTC.